These 24 T cell receptor beta chains share one sample of origin, sequenced in a study of CD8 T cells in Susac syndrome (dated by TCRdb to between 2017 and 2020). Libraries were constructed by the immunoSEQ multiplex PCR assay. RNA was extracted using the RNeasy kit, and roughly 0.5 to 1 microgram was reverse transcribed with random hexamers. TCRdb reanalyzed the raw reads on its own, using fastp at Q25 for trimming and MiXCR for clone calling, and kept in-frame beta chains. Each record represents a unique CDR3 protein, reported with the most common genes and DNA among its rows. The sample yields over 150,000 distinct CDR3 sequences; nearly 95% were counted once. 0.093% of the sample belongs to the ten largest clones. Sequenced: CD4+ T cells from PBMCs. Receptors originate from a human donor with multiple sclerosis.

J is TRBJ2-1 and V is TRBV15; D is ambiguous. Trimming removed 0 bases from V and 10 bases from J, with 16 bases in between. The CDR3 runs 15 residues. Germline CDR1 is LNHNV and CDR2 is YYDKDF (reference sequence). The CDR3 protein is CATSRDNRRTREQFF. The CDR3 DNA follows: TGTGCCACCAGCAGAGATAATAGGCGGACGAGGGAGCAGTTCTTC.

The chain employs TRBV24-1 and TRBJ2-2; D assignment may be TRBD1 or TRBD2 (5 bases each). The V gene lost 4 bases and the J gene lost 11 bases, with 13 bases spanning the gap. The CDR3 runs to 13 residues. The germline V gene has CDR1 KGHDR and CDR2 SFDVKD. This chain's CDR3 is CATSDPGGRELFF. The DNA of the CDR3 is TGTGCCACCAGTGACCCTGGGGGAAGAGAGCTGTTTTTT.

The rearrangement uses TRBV5-4 and TRBJ1-4, with D maybe TRBD1 (6 bases). The length of the CDR3 is 16 residues. Per germline, CDR1 SGHNT and CDR2 YYREEE (reference sequence). Trimming left V 4 bases short and J 8 bases short, with 21 bases between. CDR3 residues: CASSVQGKGTKEKLFF. The CDR3 nucleotides are TGTGCCAGCAGCGTCCAGGGGAAAGGGACGAAAGAAAAACTGTTTTTT.

The chain combines TRBV29-1 with TRBJ1-1, with D hard to call. This CDR3 has 10 residues. V lost 7 bases, J lost 2 bases, and 5 bases lay in between. Germline V gene data show CDR1 as SQVTM and CDR2 as ANQGSEA. Here the CDR3 reads CSASNTEAFF. CDR3 bases: TGCAGCGCCTCTAACACTGAAGCTTTCTTT.

This chain links TRBV3-1 with TRBJ1-6; D gene unclear. Germline CDR1 is LGHDT and CDR2 is YNNKEL (reference sequence). V dropped 4 bases and J dropped 8 bases, with 9 bases sitting between them. The CDR3 runs 13 residues. The CDR3 is CASSPSTDSPLHF. In DNA form, the CDR3 reads TGTGCCAGCAGCCCCAGCACTGATTCACCCCTCCACTTT.

This clonotype was picked up a small number of times. The rearrangement links TRBV20-1 to TRBJ2-1, with D unresolved. V shed 3 bases and J shed 4 bases, with 7 bases lying between them. The CDR3 length is 12 residues. Per germline, CDR1 DFQATT and CDR2 SNEGSKA (reference sequence). The CDR3 coding sequence is TGCAGTGCTAGCGGAGTTTACAATGAGCAGTTCTTC. Amino acids: CSASGVYNEQFF.

The chain links TRBV27 to TRBJ2-2; D remains unclear. Trimming stripped 5 bases from V and 2 bases from J, with 3 bases between. CDR3 length: 12 residues. The V gene's germline CDR1 is MNHEY and CDR2 SMNVEV (reference sequence). The CDR3 sequence: CASSKNTGELFF. Written as DNA, the CDR3 is TGTGCCAGCAGTAAAAACACCGGGGAGCTGTTTTTT.

The chain couples TRBV20-1 to TRBJ1-2, with D hard to call. The CDR3 is 9 amino acids. Germline V gene sequence: CDR1 DFQATT, CDR2 SNEGSKA (reference sequence). CDR3 residues: CTLGYGYTF. CDR3 DNA: TGCACCTTGGGTTATGGCTACACCTTC.

V usage is TRBV20-1 and J usage is TRBJ1-6; no firm D call. The CDR3 covers 12 residues. The germline V gene encodes CDR1 DFQATT and CDR2 SNEGSKA (reference sequence). V was clipped by 2 bases and J by 9 bases, with 8 bases between them. CDR3 nucleotide sequence: TGCAGTGCTAGAAAAGGCGGTTCACCCCTCCACTTT. This encodes CSARKGGSPLHF.

This clonotype was observed once. The CDR3 protein is CASRLDRDYGYTF. DNA of the CDR3: TGTGCCAGCAGGCTGGACAGGGACTATGGCTACACCTTC. The chain couples TRBV12-3 or TRBV12-4 to TRBJ1-2; 8 positions match TRBD1. The ends lost 6 bases at V and 3 bases at J; junction bases unmatched: 3. There are 13 residues in the CDR3.

The chain has TRBV20-1 and TRBJ1-4, with D hard to call. Germline assignment: CDR1 DFQATT and CDR2 SNEGSKA (reference sequence). V lost 6 bases and J lost 7, with 9 bases in between. The CDR3 length is 11 residues. The CDR3 region has the DNA TGCAGTGCGAGACGGCTTGAAAAACTGTTTTTT. This encodes CSARRLEKLFF.

The sample holds one count of this clonotype. V is TRBV7-2 and J is TRBJ2-7, with TRBD2 identical over 8 bases. Germline V gene lookup returns CDR1 SGHTA and CDR2 FQGNSA. CDR3 size: 13 residues. Trimming cost V 6 bases and J 6 bases; bases outside gene matches: 7. This CDR3 reads CASRGWAGGEQYF. The CDR3 DNA sequence: TGTGCCAGCAGGGGATGGGCGGGGGGCGAGCAGTACTTC.

This chain joins TRBV30 and TRBJ1-2; maybe TRBD1 (5 bases). V dropped 3 bases and J dropped 0 bases, with 11 bases sitting between them. The CDR3 totals 14 residues. Per the germline V gene, CDR1 is GTSNPN and CDR2 is SVGIG (reference sequence). The CDR3 reads CAWSRDGANYGYTF. The CDR3 bases are TGTGCCTGGAGCCGGGACGGCGCTAACTATGGCTACACCTTC.

The rearrangement uses TRBV5-1 and TRBJ2-3; D may match TRBD1 or TRBD2 (5 bases each). Germline V CDR1 and CDR2: SGHRS, YFSETQ. The V end lost 9 bases, the J end lost 8 bases, and 16 bases lay between the germline ends. The CDR3 totals 12 residues. The CDR3 loop reads CATYEGRGTQYF. DNA of the CDR3: TGCGCCACTTACGAGGGAAGGGGTACGCAGTATTTT.

CDR3 sequence (DNA): TGTGCCACCAGTGACACGGGACAGGGGGTCAATCAGCCCCAGCATTTT. Residues: CATSDTGQGVNQPQHF. J is TRBJ1-5 and V is TRBV24-1, with 11 nucleotides matching TRBD1. The germline V gene has CDR1 KGHDR and CDR2 SFDVKD. Trimming cost V 4 bases and J 3 bases; bases outside gene matches: 4. The CDR3 runs 16 residues.

The chain employs TRBV11-2 and TRBJ2-3; 10 bases match TRBD1. This CDR3 is 15 amino acids long. Losses at the gene ends were 5 bases for V and 9 bases for J; bases not matched to a gene: 11. CDR1 and CDR2 (germline): SGHAT, FQNNGV. CDR3 nucleotide sequence: TGTGCCAGCAGCGTAGGAGGGGACAGGGGTGGAACGCAGTATTTT. This sequence encodes CASSVGGDRGGTQYF.

The chain links TRBV5-1 to TRBJ2-5; 9 bases fit TRBD1. V was pared by 4 bases and J by 2 bases, with 3 bases of the junction left unmatched. CDR3 size: 14 residues. Germline-derived CDR1 and CDR2 are SGHRS and YFSETQ. DNA for the CDR3: TGCGCCAGCAGCGCGGACAGGGGACAAGAGACCCAGTACTTC. Its translation is CASSADRGQETQYF. The entire variable domain, with the rest obtained from reference TRBV5-1 and TRBJ2-5, is as follows: KAGVTQTPRYLIKTRGQQVTLSCSPISGHRSVSWYQQTPGQGLQFLFEYFSETQRNKGNFPGRFSGRQFSNSRSEMNVSTLELGDSALYLCASSADRGQETQYFGPGTRLLVL.

The CDR3 DNA reads TGTGCCTGGGAGAGCTCCTACAATGAGCAGTTCTTC. As protein: CAWESSYNEQFF. The chain couples TRBV30 to TRBJ2-1; D is unresolved. The CDR3 length is 12 residues. The germline CDR1 and CDR2 sequences are GTSNPN and SVGIG (reference sequence). V gave up 5 bases and J gave up 0 bases, with 5 bases separating them.

The chain employs TRBV20-1 and TRBJ2-3; 9 bases are shared with TRBD2. The CDR3 totals 16 residues. Trimming at V came to 0 bases and at J to 4 bases, leaving 8 bases not matched to a gene. Germline V CDR1 and CDR2: DFQATT, SNEGSKA (reference sequence). CDR3 nucleotide sequence: TGCAGTGCTAGAGACACCGGGGCGGGAGGGCCAGATACGCAGTATTTT. Its translation is CSARDTGAGGPDTQYF.

V usage is TRBV27 and J usage is TRBJ2-4; 8 bases match TRBD2. Germline CDR1 reads MNHEY; CDR2 reads SMNVEV (reference sequence). With V trimmed by 6 bases and J by 7 bases, 14 bases remained unmatched. This CDR3 is 16 amino acids long. CDR3 region: CASRITSGPQGNIQYF. The CDR3, as DNA: TGTGCCAGCAGGATAACTAGCGGCCCTCAAGGGAACATTCAGTACTTC.

The V and J genes are TRBV19 and TRBJ2-2, with D maybe TRBD2 (5 bases). The CDR3 runs to 15 residues. Germline V lookup: CDR1 LNHDA, CDR2 SQIVND (reference sequence). Trimming pared 5 bases from V and 7 bases from J, leaving 17 bases between. In nucleotides, the CDR3 is TGTGCCAGTAGTGACCCGGCACTAGGGATCGGGGAGCTGTTTTTT. Its protein is CASSDPALGIGELFF.

For this clonotype: This clone may be a read error of a much larger clone one base away. The chain combines TRBV25-1 with TRBJ2-3; D not resolved. The CDR3 contains 11 residues. Per germline, CDR1 MGHDK and CDR2 SYGVNS. DNA for the CDR3: TGTGCCGGCAGCCTCACAGATACGCAGTATTTT. Its protein product is CAGSLTDTQYF.

This chain links TRBV20-1 with TRBJ2-7; TRBD2 matches at 7 bases. The CDR3 runs to 12 residues. V was clipped by 6 bases and J by 2 bases; unmatched bases: 4. Germline CDR1 reads DFQATT; CDR2 reads SNEGSKA (reference sequence). CDR3 DNA sequence: TGCAGTGCAGGGAGGGACCCCTACGAGCAGTACTTC. Its protein is CSAGRDPYEQYF.

V is TRBV4-1 and J is TRBJ2-1; 11 bases align to TRBD1. The V segment lost 4 bases and the J segment 9 bases; nucleotides outside the gene matches: 8. In germline, CDR1 is MGHRA, CDR2 YSYEKL. The CDR3 spans 15 residues. CDR3 sequence (DNA): TGCGCCAGCAGCCCACCGGGGACAGGGGGGTCTGAGCAGTTCTTC. Translating gives CASSPPGTGGSEQFF.